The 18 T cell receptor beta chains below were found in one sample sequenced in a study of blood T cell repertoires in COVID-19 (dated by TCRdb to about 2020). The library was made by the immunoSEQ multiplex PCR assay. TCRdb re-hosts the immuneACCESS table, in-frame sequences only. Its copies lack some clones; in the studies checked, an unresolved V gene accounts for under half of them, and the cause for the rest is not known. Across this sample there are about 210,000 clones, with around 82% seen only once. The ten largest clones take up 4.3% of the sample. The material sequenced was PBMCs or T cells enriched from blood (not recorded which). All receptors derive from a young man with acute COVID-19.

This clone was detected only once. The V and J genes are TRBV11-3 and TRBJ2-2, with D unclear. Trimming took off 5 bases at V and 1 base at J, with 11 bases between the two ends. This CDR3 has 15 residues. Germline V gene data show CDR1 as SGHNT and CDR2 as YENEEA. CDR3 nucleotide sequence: TGTGCCAGCAGCGGTTTCCTAGAGAACACCGGGGAGCTGTTTTTT. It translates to CASSGFLENTGELFF. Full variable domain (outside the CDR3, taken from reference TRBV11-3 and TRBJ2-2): EAGVVQSPRYKIIEKKQPVAFWCNPISGHNTLYWYLQNLGQGPELLIRYENEEAVDDSQLPKDRFSAERLKGVDSTLKIQPAELGDSAVYLCASSGFLENTGELFFGEGSRLTVL.

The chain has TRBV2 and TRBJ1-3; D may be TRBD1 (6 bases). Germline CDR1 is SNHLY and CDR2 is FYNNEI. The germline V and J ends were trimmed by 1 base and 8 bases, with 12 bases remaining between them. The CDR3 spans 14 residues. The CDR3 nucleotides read TGTGCCAGCAGTGAAGACAGGGTACCGGACACCATATATTTT. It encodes CASSEDRVPDTIYF.

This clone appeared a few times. DNA of the CDR3: TGTGCCTGGAGTGTATTGGGGACAGGTAACGAGCAGTACTTC. Its translation: CAWSVLGTGNEQYF. The chain links TRBV30 to TRBJ2-7, with TRBD1 identical over 8 bases. J lost 5 bases, V lost 0 bases, and 6 bases had no gene match. This CDR3 contains 14 residues. Germline lookup yields CDR1 GTSNPN and CDR2 SVGIG (reference sequence).

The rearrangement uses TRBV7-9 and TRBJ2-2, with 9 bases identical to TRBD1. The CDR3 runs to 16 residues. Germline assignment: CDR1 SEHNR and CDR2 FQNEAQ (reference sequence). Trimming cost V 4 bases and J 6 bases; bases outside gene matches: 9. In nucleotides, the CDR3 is TGTGCCAGCAGCTCCGGACAGGGGAGTGTGTCCGGGGAGCTGTTTTTT. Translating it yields CASSSGQGSVSGELFF.

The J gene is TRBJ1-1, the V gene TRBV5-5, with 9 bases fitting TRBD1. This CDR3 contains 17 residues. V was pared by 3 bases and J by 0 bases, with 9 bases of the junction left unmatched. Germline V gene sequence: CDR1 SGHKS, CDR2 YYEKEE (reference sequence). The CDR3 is CASSYIQGAWVNTEAFF. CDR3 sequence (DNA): TGTGCCAGCAGCTACATACAGGGGGCATGGGTGAACACTGAAGCTTTCTTT.

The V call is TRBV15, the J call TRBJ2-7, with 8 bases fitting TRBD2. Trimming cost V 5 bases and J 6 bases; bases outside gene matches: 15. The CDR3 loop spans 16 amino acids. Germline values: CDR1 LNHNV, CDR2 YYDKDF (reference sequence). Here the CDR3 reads CATSGPRLAGSVEQYF. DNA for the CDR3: TGTGCCACCAGCGGCCCAAGGCTAGCGGGCTCCGTCGAGCAGTACTTC.

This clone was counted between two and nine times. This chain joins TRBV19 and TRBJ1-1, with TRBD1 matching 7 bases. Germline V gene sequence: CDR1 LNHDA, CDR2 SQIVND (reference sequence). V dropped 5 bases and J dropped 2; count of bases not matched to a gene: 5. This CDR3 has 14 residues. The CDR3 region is CASSVGQANTEAFF. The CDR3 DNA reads TGTGCCAGTAGTGTAGGACAGGCAAACACTGAAGCTTTCTTT.

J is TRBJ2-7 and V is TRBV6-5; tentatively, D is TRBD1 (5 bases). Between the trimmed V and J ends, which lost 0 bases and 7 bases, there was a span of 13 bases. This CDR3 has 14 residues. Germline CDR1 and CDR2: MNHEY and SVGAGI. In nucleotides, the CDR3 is TGTGCCAGCAGTTACTCGTCCCCAGGGCGGGAGCAGTACTTC. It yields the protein CASSYSSPGREQYF.

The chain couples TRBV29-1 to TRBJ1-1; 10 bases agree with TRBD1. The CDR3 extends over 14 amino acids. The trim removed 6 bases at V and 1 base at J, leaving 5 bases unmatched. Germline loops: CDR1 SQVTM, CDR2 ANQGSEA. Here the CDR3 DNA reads TGCAGCGTCGGGACAGGGGCGTCGAACACTGAAGCTTTCTTT. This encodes CSVGTGASNTEAFF.

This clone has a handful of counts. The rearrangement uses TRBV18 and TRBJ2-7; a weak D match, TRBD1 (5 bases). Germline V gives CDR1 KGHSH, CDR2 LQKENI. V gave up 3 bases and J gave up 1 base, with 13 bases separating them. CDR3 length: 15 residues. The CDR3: CASSPDTIRSYEQYF. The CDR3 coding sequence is TGTGCCAGCTCACCGGACACTATTCGTTCCTACGAGCAGTACTTC.

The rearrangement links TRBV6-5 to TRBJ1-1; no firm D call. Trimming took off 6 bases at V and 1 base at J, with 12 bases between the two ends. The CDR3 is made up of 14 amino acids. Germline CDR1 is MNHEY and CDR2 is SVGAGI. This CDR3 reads CASRPDIWNTEAFF. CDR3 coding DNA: TGTGCCAGCAGACCAGATATTTGGAACACTGAAGCTTTCTTT.

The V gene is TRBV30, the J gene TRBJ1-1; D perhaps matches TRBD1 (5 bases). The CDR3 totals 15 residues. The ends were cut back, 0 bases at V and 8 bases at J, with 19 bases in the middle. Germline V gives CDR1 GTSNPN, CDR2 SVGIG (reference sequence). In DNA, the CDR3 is TGTGCCTGGAGTGTATGGGGGGGAGACTTGGCGGAAGCTTTCTTT. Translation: CAWSVWGGDLAEAFF.

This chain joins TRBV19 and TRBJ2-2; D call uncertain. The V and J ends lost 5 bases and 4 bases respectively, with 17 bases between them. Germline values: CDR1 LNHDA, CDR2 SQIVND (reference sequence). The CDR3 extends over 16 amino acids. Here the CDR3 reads CASSPPRLRPTGELFF. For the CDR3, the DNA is TGTGCCAGTAGTCCCCCTCGTCTGCGCCCCACCGGGGAGCTGTTTTTT. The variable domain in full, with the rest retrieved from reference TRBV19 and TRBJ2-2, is DGGITQSPKYLFRKEGQNVTLSCEQNLNHDAMYWYRQDPGQGLRLIYYSQIVNDFQKGDIAEGYSVSREKKESFPLTVTSAQKNPTAFYLCASSPPRLRPTGELFFGEGSRLTVL.

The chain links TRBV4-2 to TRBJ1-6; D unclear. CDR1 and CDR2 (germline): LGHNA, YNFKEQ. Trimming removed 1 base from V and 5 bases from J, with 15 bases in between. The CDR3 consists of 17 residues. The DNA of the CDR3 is TGTGCCAGCAGCCAAGGTTTCGGCCGAGGAAATAATTCACCCCTCCACTTT. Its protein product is CASSQGFGRGNNSPLHF.

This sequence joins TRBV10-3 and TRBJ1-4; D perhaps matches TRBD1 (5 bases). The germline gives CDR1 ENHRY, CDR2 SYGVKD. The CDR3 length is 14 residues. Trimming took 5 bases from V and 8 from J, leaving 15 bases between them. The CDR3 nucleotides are TGTGCCATCAGTAGGGGCGGGAAGGGAGAAAAACTGTTTTTT. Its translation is CAISRGGKGEKLFF.

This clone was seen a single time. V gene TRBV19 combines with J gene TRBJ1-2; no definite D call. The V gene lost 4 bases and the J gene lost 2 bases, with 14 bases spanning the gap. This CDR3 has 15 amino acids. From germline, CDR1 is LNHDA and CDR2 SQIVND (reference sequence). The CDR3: CASSTDFFGNYGYTF. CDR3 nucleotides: TGTGCCAGTAGTACCGACTTTTTCGGAAACTATGGCTACACCTTC.

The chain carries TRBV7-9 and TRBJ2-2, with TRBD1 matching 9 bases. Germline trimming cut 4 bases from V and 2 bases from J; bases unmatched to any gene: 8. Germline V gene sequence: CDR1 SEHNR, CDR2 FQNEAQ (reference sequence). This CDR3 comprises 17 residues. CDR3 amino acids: CASSSRQGGLNTGELFF. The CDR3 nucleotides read TGTGCCAGCAGCTCCCGACAGGGGGGATTAAACACCGGGGAGCTGTTTTTT.

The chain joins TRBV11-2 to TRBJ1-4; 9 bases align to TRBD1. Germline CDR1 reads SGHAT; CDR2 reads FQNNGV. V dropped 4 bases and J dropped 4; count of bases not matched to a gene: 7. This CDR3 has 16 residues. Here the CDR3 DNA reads TGTGCCAGCAGCTCGTACCGGGACAGGGATAATGAAAAACTGTTTTTT. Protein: CASSSYRDRDNEKLFF.